Listed here are 9 T cell receptor beta chains from one sample, sequenced in a study of T cells in Graves' hyperthyroidism and ophthalmopathy (dated by TCRdb to about 2019). Library creation used multiplex PCR. This sample was sequenced with an Illumina HiSeq 2000. TCR beta CDR3 regions were amplified from RNA transcripts. The TCR CDR3 was subjected to a first round of RT-PCR using the HTBI primer set and the Qiagen OneStep RT-PCR kit. TCRdb reprocessed the public reads (quality trimming at Q25 with fastp, clone calling with MiXCR) and kept in-frame beta chains. Every distinct CDR3 protein forms one entry, paired with its most common genes and DNA. The sample table contains 350,000 to 400,000 distinct CDR3 sequences; only one count was recorded for 14% to 15% of them. The top ten clones comprise over 25% of the sample. The sample taken for sequencing was blood. The source is a young woman with Graves' hyperthyroidism.

This clonotype was seen many times. The chain couples TRBV29-1 to TRBJ2-3, with TRBD2 as a possible D gene (5 bases). Germline V lookup: CDR1 SQVTM, CDR2 ANQGSEA. V lost 4 bases and J lost 3, with 11 bases in between. There are 13 residues in the CDR3. CDR3 region: CSVGGRETDTQYF. The CDR3 DNA is TGCAGCGTTGGTGGGAGAGAGACAGATACGCAGTATTTT.

In its sample, this clonotype was seen many times. V usage is TRBV7-9 and J usage is TRBJ2-1; TRBD2 might be the D (7 bases). With 2 bases removed from V and 9 bases from J, the gap between germline ends came to 14 bases. From germline, CDR1 is SEHNR and CDR2 FQNEAQ (reference sequence). The length of the CDR3 is 14 residues. CDR3 sequence reads: CASSLLGGRSEQFF. CDR3 DNA sequence: TGTGCCAGCAGCTTATTGGGGGGGCGCAGTGAGCAGTTCTTC.

This clonotype was found many times. The J gene is TRBJ1-2, the V gene TRBV5-1, with D perhaps matching TRBD1 (5 bases). This CDR3 contains 13 residues. V was shortened by 4 bases and J by 6 bases, with 13 bases between the two germline ends. Germline V gene data show CDR1 as SGHRS and CDR2 as YFSETQ. The CDR3 coding sequence is TGCGCCAGCAGCCTTCGGGACGGAGATGGCTACACCTTC. The encoded protein is CASSLRDGDGYTF.

This clonotype showed up many times. The rearrangement joins TRBV28 to TRBJ1-5, with TRBD1 matching over 7 bases. The CDR3 covers 19 residues. Germline trimming cut 2 bases from V and 2 bases from J; bases unmatched to any gene: 15. The germline gives CDR1 MDHEN, CDR2 SYDVKM. CDR3 loop: CASSLGGGGSRPRNQPQHF. The CDR3 nucleotides read TGTGCCAGCAGTTTAGGAGGGGGCGGTTCCAGGCCCCGCAATCAGCCCCAGCATTTT. The full variable domain, in which reference TRBV28 and TRBJ1-5 provide the parts outside the CDR3, is DVKVTQSSRYLVKRTGEKVFLECVQDMDHENMFWYRQDPGLGLRLIYFSYDVKMKEKGDIPEGYSVSREKKERFSLILESASTNQTSMYLCASSLGGGGSRPRNQPQHFGDGTRLSIL.

In this sample, this clonotype turned up a few times. The genes are TRBV20-1 and TRBJ2-1; 13 nucleotides agree with TRBD2. Germline-derived CDR1 and CDR2 are DFQATT and SNEGSKA (reference sequence). The junction had 11 bases not matched to a gene; V was cut back by 6 bases and J by 15 bases. The CDR3 covers 13 residues. The CDR3 DNA follows: TGCAGTGCCACACCGGGACTAGCGGGACTGCTGTTCTTC. Translated: CSATPGLAGLLFF.

This clonotype was observed a few times. The chain uses TRBV6-1 and TRBJ2-5; D gene unclear. Trimming cost V 4 bases and J 2 bases, with 8 bases left between them. Germline loops: CDR1 MNHNS, CDR2 SASEGT. This CDR3 has 13 amino acids. CDR3 DNA: TGTGCCAGCAGTGTGGCCAGTCAAGAGACCCAGTACTTC. It yields the protein CASSVASQETQYF.

In this sample, this clonotype turned up a few times. The genes are TRBV24-1 and TRBJ2-1, with D possibly TRBD2 on 5 matching bases. Trimming took off 4 bases at V and 2 bases at J, with 14 bases between the two ends. Germline CDR1 KGHDR, CDR2 SFDVKD. This CDR3 contains 16 residues. CDR3 nucleotide sequence: TGTGCCACCAGTGACCCGGAAAGCGGAGCCTACAATGAGCAGTTCTTC. This encodes CATSDPESGAYNEQFF.

The chain recombines TRBV20-1 with TRBJ2-3; TRBD2 matches 7 bases. Germline-derived CDR1 and CDR2 are DFQATT and SNEGSKA (reference sequence). This CDR3 comprises 15 residues. The J segment lost 6 bases and the V segment lost 1 base, leaving 10 bases of the junction unmatched. Here the CDR3 reads CSARGTSGMDDTQYF. The CDR3, as DNA: TGCAGTGCTAGAGGGACTAGTGGGATGGACGATACGCAGTATTTT.

This clonotype was recorded many times. The rearrangement uses TRBV27 and TRBJ2-7; 9 nucleotides line up with TRBD2. This CDR3 contains 17 residues. CDR1 and CDR2 from the germline V gene are MNHEY and SMNVEV (reference sequence). Unmatched junction bases numbered 6, after V lost 0 bases and J lost 0 bases. The CDR3 DNA follows: TGTGCCAGCAGTTTATCGATTATTAGCGGGAGCTCCTACGAGCAGTACTTC. This encodes CASSLSIISGSSYEQYF.